This record concerns one TCR beta chain sequence. The V gene end was trimmed by 3 bases and the J gene end by 4 bases; junction bases not matched to a gene: 2. This CDR3 contains 13 residues. From germline, CDR1 is LGHNT and CDR2 FRNRAP. The data were taken from a study of blood T cell repertoires in COVID-19. Looking at the study overall: Researchers got acute and convalescent COVID-19 samples from the United States, Italy and Spain. The analysed material was cDNA or gDNA that came from T cells, B-cell-depleted T cells, or PBMCs.

Authors' processing steps: Reference gene primers were amplified, and this amplification served to estimate nucleated cell counts. Profiling relied on immunoSEQ multiplex PCR, and the TCRdb table lists in-frame clones only, not all of them. The D gene and trimming were derived from the DNA, and the V and J assignments and clone size from that table. The sample records approximately 79,000 clones, approximately 80% being singletons. Enrollment of patients from Seattle took place during active infection, with longitudinal follow-up. The chain has TRBV12-5 and TRBJ2-5; 7 positions agree with TRBD2. The TCR sequence derives from a man aged 50 or older with COVID-19, enrolled during active disease. The specimen sequenced was peripheral blood. The DNA for the CDR3 is TGTGCTAGTGGTTTAAGCGGGACAGAGACCCAGTACTTC. This codes for CASGLSGTETQYF.